These 16 T cell receptor beta chains share one sample of origin, sequenced in a study of glioma-infiltrating T cells. TCR alpha and beta CDR3 regions were amplified from RNA using iRepertoire nested multiplex PCR. Each CDR3 protein is one row after TCRdb ran MiXCR on the multiplex PCR reads. The table has 40,000 or so distinct CDR3 sequences, about a fifth seen once. Sequenced material: glioma tissue, nonneoplastic brain tissue, or PBMCs (not recorded which). The source of these receptors is a human donor with low-grade glioma or glioblastoma, undergoing nonglioma brain surgery, or in good health (not recorded which).

Ten or more counts support this clonotype. V usage is TRBV9 and J usage is TRBJ1-5, with D unresolved. This CDR3 is built from 14 residues. V was pared by 3 bases and J by 6 bases, with 13 bases between. CDR1 and CDR2 (germline): SGDLS, YYNGEE. The CDR3, as DNA: TGTGCCAGCAGCGCCGTCGCAGAAGCTCAGCCCCAGCATTTT. This sequence encodes CASSAVAEAQPQHF.

In this sample, this clonotype turned up many times. The chain uses TRBV6-1 and TRBJ2-3; a possible D gene is TRBD2 (6 bases). This CDR3 is 14 amino acids long. The germline V gene has CDR1 MNHNS and CDR2 SASEGT. Trimming cost V 4 bases and J 8 bases, with 16 bases left between them. The DNA of the CDR3 is TGTGCCAGCAGTGGGGACTCTCGGCAGTCTACGCAGTATTTT. Protein: CASSGDSRQSTQYF.

This clonotype was seen many times. The chain employs TRBV12-3 or TRBV12-4 and TRBJ2-7; D might be TRBD2 (6 bases). Trimming cost V 5 bases and J 0 bases, with 11 bases left between them. The CDR3 covers 14 residues. The CDR3 protein is CASSPGGSSYEQYV. The CDR3 coding sequence is TGTGCCAGCAGTCCTGGGGGGAGCTCCTACGAGCAGTACGTC.

The gene calls are TRBV7-9 and TRBJ2-7, with D possibly being TRBD2 (6 bases). Germline loops: CDR1 SEHNR, CDR2 FQNEAQ (reference sequence). The CDR3 consists of 12 residues. Between the trimmed V and J ends, which lost 5 bases and 4 bases, there was a span of 9 bases. In nucleotides, the CDR3 is TGTGCCAGCAGCGTCGGGGGATACGAGCAGTACGTC. Its translation is CASSVGGYEQYV.

This clonotype showed up many times. The V call is TRBV27, the J call TRBJ1-2; D not resolved. Deletions cut 5 bases from V and 4 bases from J, with 17 bases between. The germline V gene encodes CDR1 MNHEY and CDR2 SMNVEV (reference sequence). This CDR3 comprises 15 residues. The CDR3 protein is CASSTHTDALYGYTF. DNA of the CDR3: TGTGCCAGCAGTACTCACACCGACGCTCTCTATGGCTACACCTTC.

The chain has TRBV7-3 and TRBJ2-1; 7 bases match TRBD2. This CDR3 has 15 amino acids. The V gene end was trimmed by 5 bases and the J gene end by 0 bases; junction bases not matched to a gene: 4. Germline CDR1 and CDR2: SGHTA and FQGTGA. In DNA form, the CDR3 reads TGTGCCAGCAGCCTAGCGGTGAGCTCCTACAATGAGCAGTTCTTC. It specifies CASSLAVSSYNEQFF.

This clonotype showed up many times. The genes are TRBV4-2 and TRBJ2-1; 10 bases are shared with TRBD2. CDR1 and CDR2 from the germline V gene are LGHNA and YNFKEQ. The CDR3 extends over 18 amino acids. V lost 0 bases and J lost 8; bases outside the gene matches: 13. CDR3 DNA sequence: TGTGCCAGCAGCCAAGATGACGAGCGGGAGGGCCGGGGGGATGAGCAGTTCTTC. This sequence encodes CASSQDDEREGRGDEQFF.

To note about this clonotype: A much larger clone differs by one base, so this may be a read error. V is TRBV5-1 and J is TRBJ2-1; D is possibly TRBD1 (6 bases). V lost 4 bases and J 10 bases, leaving 21 bases between the germline ends. Germline V gene data show CDR1 as SGHRS and CDR2 as YFSETQ. This CDR3 comprises 15 residues. In nucleotides, the CDR3 is TGCGCCAGCAGCGTTGGTGGGGGCAGTACCTACGAGCAGTTCTTC. Translation gives CASSVGGGSTYEQFF. Full variable domain (outside the CDR3, taken from reference TRBV5-1 and TRBJ2-1): KAGVTQTPRYLIKTRGQQVTLSCSPISGHRSVSWYQQTPGQGLQFLFEYFSETQRNKGNFPGRFSGRQFSNSRSEMNVSTLELGDSALYLCASSVGGGSTYEQFFGPGTRLTVL.

This clonotype occurred many times. The rearrangement uses TRBV4-1 and TRBJ2-2; no firm D call. CDR1 and CDR2 from the germline V gene are MGHRA and YSYEKL. V shed 0 bases and J shed 5 bases, with 13 bases lying between them. The length of the CDR3 is 16 residues. The CDR3: CASSQDKGIGTGELFF. CDR3 nucleotides: TGCGCCAGCAGCCAAGATAAGGGCATAGGGACCGGGGAGCTGTTTTTT.

This clonotype has just a few counts. The gene calls are TRBV29-1 and TRBJ1-1; possibly TRBD1 for D (5 bases). Trimming took off 8 bases at V and 1 base at J, with 11 bases between the two ends. Germline values: CDR1 SQVTM, CDR2 ANQGSEA. This CDR3 has 12 amino acids. CDR3 coding DNA: TGCAGCACGCGACAGACGAACACTGAAGCTTTCTTT. This translates into CSTRQTNTEAFF.

In the case of this clonotype: A much larger clone differs by one base, so this may be a read error. The chain carries TRBV3-1 and TRBJ1-2, with D unresolved. CDR3 length: 17 residues. Per germline, CDR1 LGHDT and CDR2 YNNKEL (reference sequence). Trimming removed 4 bases at V and 4 bases at J, with 22 bases between. The CDR3 loop is CASSPKQWARWIYGYTF. As DNA, the CDR3 is TGTGCCAGCAGCCCCAAACAGTGGGCGCGGTGGATCTATGGCTACACCTTC. The variable domain in full, completed from reference TRBV3-1 and TRBJ1-2, reads DTAVSQTPKYLVTQMGNDKSIKCEQNLGHDTMYWYKQDSKKFLKIMFSYNNKELIINETVPNRFSPKSPDKAHLNLHINSLELGDSAVYFCASSPKQWARWIYGYTFGSGTRLTVV.

The chain employs TRBV30 and TRBJ1-6; tentatively, D is TRBD1 (5 bases). Germline-derived CDR1 and CDR2 are GTSNPN and SVGIG (reference sequence). The V gene lost 0 bases and the J gene lost 9 bases, with 15 bases spanning the gap. The CDR3 runs to 15 residues. CDR3 protein: CAWSVEPGGTSPLHF. The CDR3 nucleotides read TGTGCCTGGAGTGTAGAGCCCGGGGGGACTTCACCCCTCCACTTT.

This chain uses TRBV13 with TRBJ2-1, with 8 nucleotides matching TRBD2. Germline values: CDR1 PRHDT, CDR2 FYEKMQ (reference sequence). The CDR3 covers 16 residues. Trimming cost V 5 bases and J 3 bases; bases outside gene matches: 9. CDR3 loop: CASSPRAGGRYNEQFF. The CDR3 DNA reads as TGTGCCAGCAGCCCGAGGGCGGGAGGACGCTACAATGAGCAGTTCTTC.

The table lists this clonotype with many counts. The chain is built from TRBV7-9 and TRBJ1-1; TRBD1 is a possible D gene (6 bases). This CDR3 is 15 amino acids long. Germline lookup yields CDR1 SEHNR and CDR2 FQNEAQ (reference sequence). The V gene lost 4 bases and the J gene lost 3 bases, with 15 bases spanning the gap. DNA for the CDR3: TGTGCCAGCAGCTCCCCAGGGGTCGGGGACACTGAAGCTTTCTTT. Translating gives CASSSPGVGDTEAFF. Full variable domain (rest looked up from reference TRBV7-9 and TRBJ1-1): DTGVSQNPRHKITKRGQNVTFRCDPISEHNRLYWYRQTLGQGPEFLTYFQNEAQLEKSRLLSDRFSAERPKGSFSTLEIQRTEQGDSAMYLCASSSPGVGDTEAFFGQGTRLTVV.

The table lists this clonotype with many counts. The rearrangement links TRBV9 to TRBJ2-1; 7 bases map to TRBD2. The CDR3 runs to 15 residues. The J segment lost 7 bases and the V segment lost 2 bases, leaving 9 bases of the junction unmatched. In germline, CDR1 is SGDLS, CDR2 YYNGEE. The DNA for the CDR3 is TGTGCCAGCAGCGTCTCACAGCGGGGATCGAATGAGCAGTTCTTC. Residues: CASSVSQRGSNEQFF.

J is TRBJ1-1 and V is TRBV29-1; D call uncertain. CDR1 and CDR2 from the germline V gene are SQVTM and ANQGSEA. CDR3 size: 12 residues. V was clipped by 3 bases and J by 1 base, with 6 bases between them. DNA of the CDR3: TGCAGCGTTGAGGGCACGAACACTGAAGCTTTCTTT. Translation: CSVEGTNTEAFF.